Included here is one TCR beta chain sequence, with context. Additional DNA sequences in this sample encode the identical CDR3. This CDR3 comprises 15 residues. Germline V gene lookup returns CDR1 SGDLS and CDR2 YYNGEE. The V and J ends lost 0 bases and 4 bases, in that order; junction bases with no gene match: 3. The data were produced by immunoSEQ multiplex PCR, yet TCRdb's version contains in-frame clones alone and is incomplete. The table includes about 40,000 clones, 90% to 95% detected once. The sample originates from a study of T cell changes during pregnancy in multiple sclerosis. This specimen consisted of CD8+ T cells from peripheral blood mononuclear cells, obtained in the third trimester of pregnancy. This chain uses TRBV9 with TRBJ2-1; 8 nucleotides line up with TRBD2. This clonotype originated in a female donor with multiple sclerosis, enrolled in a pregnancy study. The CDR3 spells CASSVDGGGYNEQFF. DNA of the CDR3: TGTGCCAGCAGCGTAGACGGGGGGGGATACAATGAGCAGTTCTTC.